The 25 T cell receptor beta chains in this list originate from one sample, sequenced in a study of response to subunit inactivated influenza vaccine (dated by TCRdb to the late 2010s). The method was RT-PCR. Sequenced on an Illumina HiSeq 2500. The public reads were reprocessed in TCRdb via fastp at Q25 and MiXCR, keeping in-frame beta chains. Rows matching on CDR3 protein sequence are summarized as one entry with the most common DNA and genes. This sample gives 700,000 to 900,000 distinct CDR3 sequences in total; about 20% of them show up just once. The ten largest clonotypes hold more than 8.5% of the sample. The sequencing used PBMCs from blood, collected around 5 days after vaccination. These receptors originate from a man between 50 and 59 years old who received an inactivated influenza vaccine. Donor details come from another sample of the same person, matched by shared clones.

V is TRBV2 and J is TRBJ2-4; D is unclear. The CDR3 covers 13 residues. V lost 10 bases to trimming and J lost 8 bases, with 18 bases between them. CDR1 is SNHLY, CDR2 FYNNEI, per germline. CDR3 amino acids: CAILNGRDDIQYF. As DNA, the CDR3 is TGTGCCATCCTAAACGGTAGGGATGACATTCAGTACTTC. Drawing the rest from reference TRBV2 and TRBJ2-4, the complete variable domain is EPEVTQTPSHQVTQMGQEVILRCVPISNHLYFYWYRQILGQKVEFLVSFYNNEISEKSEIFDDQFSVERPDGSNFTLKIRSTKLEDSAMYFCAILNGRDDIQYFGAGTRLSVL.

This clonotype was counted only a few times. The chain combines TRBV11-2 with TRBJ2-2; perhaps TRBD1 as D (5 bases). This CDR3 spans 13 amino acids. CDR1 SGHAT and CDR2 FQNNGV come from the germline V gene. Trimming cost V 6 bases and J 6 bases, with 11 bases left between them. CDR3 residues: CASSATAPGELFF. The CDR3 nucleotides read TGTGCCAGCAGTGCGACAGCCCCCGGGGAGCTGTTTTTT. Looking up the rest from reference TRBV11-2 and TRBJ2-2 gives the full variable domain: EAGVAQSPRYKIIEKRQSVAFWCNPISGHATLYWYQQILGQGPKLLIQFQNNGVVDDSQLPKDRFSAERLKGVDSTLKIQPAKLEDSAVYLCASSATAPGELFFGEGSRLTVL.

The V and J genes are TRBV28 and TRBJ2-7, with 7 bases aligning to TRBD2. V was pared by 8 bases and J by 4 bases, with 8 bases of the junction left unmatched. The CDR3 length is 13 residues. Germline V lookup: CDR1 MDHEN, CDR2 SYDVKM. As DNA, the CDR3 is TGTGCCAGCGGTAGACTAGCAGCGTACGAGCAGTACTTC. It specifies CASGRLAAYEQYF. The full variable domain, in which reference TRBV28 and TRBJ2-7 provide the parts outside the CDR3, is DVKVTQSSRYLVKRTGEKVFLECVQDMDHENMFWYRQDPGLGLRLIYFSYDVKMKEKGDIPEGYSVSREKKERFSLILESASTNQTSMYLCASGRLAAYEQYFGPGTRLTVT.

This clonotype was recorded a few times. The CDR3 loop is CASSQDYRSAYEQYF. DNA for the CDR3: TGCGCCAGCAGCCAAGATTACAGGTCCGCCTACGAGCAGTACTTC. The J gene is TRBJ2-7, the V gene TRBV4-3, with D tentatively TRBD1 (5 bases). V lost 0 bases, J lost 2 bases, and 11 bases lay in between. Per germline, CDR1 LGHNA and CDR2 YSLEER. This CDR3 spans 15 amino acids.

This clonotype was found once. V usage is TRBV3-1 and J usage is TRBJ2-3, with D possibly matching TRBD2 (5 bases). CDR1 and CDR2 (germline): LGHDT, YNNKEL (reference sequence). The CDR3 length is 13 residues. With 4 bases removed from V and 5 bases from J, the gap between germline ends came to 10 bases. The CDR3 spells CASSRHGEDTQYF. CDR3 in DNA: TGTGCCAGCAGCCGACACGGGGAAGATACGCAGTATTTT.

Ten or more counts support this clonotype. The chain uses TRBV12-3 or TRBV12-4 and TRBJ2-1; 12 nucleotides match TRBD2. The CDR3 has 15 residues. Germline trimming cut 3 bases from V and 8 bases from J; bases unmatched to any gene: 5. The CDR3 spells CASSFYLAGGDEQFF. The CDR3 DNA is TGTGCCAGCAGTTTCTATCTAGCGGGAGGGGATGAGCAGTTCTTC.

This clonotype has more than one count but fewer than ten. The chain carries TRBV7-9 and TRBJ2-5, with D possibly called TRBD1 or TRBD2 (5 bases each). Deletions cut 1 base from V and 4 bases from J, with 10 bases between. The CDR3 runs to 14 residues. Germline values: CDR1 SEHNR, CDR2 FQNEAQ (reference sequence). The CDR3 reads CASSLVRGAETQYF. Written as DNA, the CDR3 is TGTGCCAGCAGCTTAGTTCGGGGCGCAGAGACCCAGTACTTC.

The chain is built from TRBV6-2 or TRBV6-3 and TRBJ2-1, with 9 bases lining up with TRBD2. The V and J ends lost 4 bases and 7 bases, in that order; junction bases with no gene match: 11. CDR1 is MNHEY and CDR2 is SVGEGT in the germline V gene. This CDR3 region has 16 residues. The CDR3 bases are TGTGCCAGCAGTTCGGTGCGGGGGGGTTGGTCGAATGAGCAGTTCTTC. This encodes CASSSVRGGWSNEQFF.

The gene calls are TRBV12-3 or TRBV12-4 and TRBJ1-5; D might be TRBD1 (6 bases). There are 15 residues in the CDR3. V lost 1 base, J lost 9 bases, and 16 bases lay in between. Written as DNA, the CDR3 is TGTGCCAGCAGTTTAGAGGGGACACCCCGGGTGCCCCAGCATTTT. It is translated as CASSLEGTPRVPQHF.

The genes are TRBV5-1 and TRBJ2-7, with no clear D. Per germline, CDR1 SGHRS and CDR2 YFSETQ. The V end was cut by 1 base, the J end by 0 bases, with 8 bases between. The CDR3 is made up of 14 amino acids. The CDR3 nucleotides read TGCGCCAGCAGCTTGACGATCCCCTCCTACGAGCAGTACTTC. Its translation: CASSLTIPSYEQYF.

In this sample, this clonotype turned up a few times. The V gene is TRBV11-1, the J gene TRBJ2-2; TRBD1 is a possible D gene (6 bases). The CDR3 loop spans 15 amino acids. Germline V CDR1 and CDR2: SGHAT, FQDESV (reference sequence). V was cut by 6 bases and J by 1 base, with 12 bases left in between. CDR3 amino acids: CASRWGLENTGELFF. The CDR3 DNA is TGTGCCAGCAGATGGGGGCTGGAGAACACCGGGGAGCTGTTTTTT.

This clonotype appeared a few times. V usage is TRBV11-2 and J usage is TRBJ2-3; D may be TRBD2 (6 bases). Germline loops: CDR1 SGHAT, CDR2 FQNNGV. The CDR3 covers 15 residues. Trimming stripped 2 bases from V and 3 bases from J, with 12 bases between. Here the CDR3 DNA reads TGTGCCAGCAGCTTAAATTGGAGGGGAACAGATACGCAGTATTTT. Amino acid sequence: CASSLNWRGTDTQYF.

This clonotype was seen more than once but under ten times. The chain recombines TRBV5-6 with TRBJ2-3; tentative D call: TRBD2 (6 bases). Germline V gene sequence: CDR1 SGHDT, CDR2 YYEEEE. Between the trimmed V and J ends, which lost 4 bases and 0 bases, there was a span of 12 bases. This CDR3 region has 15 residues. CDR3 region: CASSGDFPSTDTQYF. The CDR3 DNA reads as TGTGCCAGCAGCGGGGACTTCCCTAGCACAGATACGCAGTATTTT.

The V and J genes are TRBV7-2 and TRBJ2-7; the D gene is possibly TRBD1 (5 bases). CDR3 length: 12 amino acids. Germline lookup yields CDR1 SGHTA and CDR2 FQGNSA. V lost 6 bases and J lost 5, with 11 bases in between. The CDR3 sequence: CASSPGLDEQYF. The CDR3 bases are TGTGCCAGCAGTCCAGGGTTAGACGAGCAGTACTTC.

This clonotype was observed a few times. The chain recombines TRBV12-3 or TRBV12-4 with TRBJ2-7, with unresolved D. The V end was cut by 2 bases, the J end by 1 base, with 9 bases between. The CDR3 consists of 14 residues. CDR3 in DNA: TGTGCCAGCAGTTTACAAGTTGGGTCCTACGAGCAGTACTTC. Its protein is CASSLQVGSYEQYF.

This clonotype has a count of ten or more. This chain joins TRBV9 and TRBJ2-1; 10 positions agree with TRBD2. CDR3 length equals 16 residues. The germline CDR1 and CDR2 sequences are SGDLS and YYNGEE. The V and J ends lost 7 bases and 0 bases, in that order; junction bases with no gene match: 7. The CDR3 region is CASAEASGSSYNEQFF. The CDR3 coding sequence is TGTGCCAGCGCGGAGGCTAGCGGGAGCTCCTACAATGAGCAGTTCTTC.

The chain carries TRBV6-6 and TRBJ1-1, with D maybe TRBD1 (5 bases). Per the germline V gene, CDR1 is MNHNY and CDR2 is SVGAGI (reference sequence). V lost 2 bases and J lost 8, with 12 bases in between. The CDR3 contains 13 residues. CDR3 bases: TGTGCCAGCAGTTACGCTGAAGCAGGGGAAGCTTTCTTT. This codes for CASSYAEAGEAFF.

This clonotype was observed a single time. The chain has TRBV20-1 and TRBJ2-5, with 7 bases aligning to TRBD2. Trimming took 0 bases from V and 5 from J; bases not matched to a gene: 12. The length of the CDR3 is 16 residues. Germline lookup yields CDR1 DFQATT and CDR2 SNEGSKA (reference sequence). CDR3 nucleotide sequence: TGCAGTGCTAGAGATTGGTCGAGCGGGATCGGTGAGACCCAGTACTTC. Translating gives CSARDWSSGIGETQYF.

This clonotype was found a few times. The chain carries TRBV4-2 and TRBJ1-6; 11 bases agree with TRBD1. Losses at the gene ends were 3 bases for V and 0 bases for J; bases not matched to a gene: 7. This CDR3 is 19 amino acids long. CDR1 and CDR2 from the germline V gene are LGHNA and YNFKEQ. CDR3 DNA sequence: TGTGCCAGCAGCCAGTGGACAGGGGGCGGTAGCTCCTATAATTCACCCCTCCACTTT. Encoded protein: CASSQWTGGGSSYNSPLHF.

This clonotype was detected only a few times. The rearrangement joins TRBV15 to TRBJ2-1; 8 bases agree with TRBD1. The germline V gene has CDR1 LNHNV and CDR2 YYDKDF (reference sequence). The CDR3 contains 16 residues. The ends lost 4 bases at V and 8 bases at J; junction bases unmatched: 13. CDR3 region: CATSTVAGQGTHEQFF. In nucleotides, the CDR3 is TGTGCCACCAGCACAGTGGCTGGACAGGGAACGCATGAGCAGTTCTTC.

The chain carries TRBV4-2 and TRBJ1-5, with 8 bases aligning to TRBD1. From germline, CDR1 is LGHNA and CDR2 YNFKEQ. With V trimmed by 0 bases and J by 1 base, 2 bases remained unmatched. This CDR3 contains 16 residues. The CDR3 loop reads CASSQETGDSNQPQHF. In nucleotides, the CDR3 is TGTGCCAGCAGCCAAGAGACAGGGGACAGCAATCAGCCCCAGCATTTT.

The rearrangement uses TRBV15 and TRBJ2-3; D unresolved. Trimming pared 5 bases from V and 6 bases from J, leaving 15 bases between. Germline V gives CDR1 LNHNV, CDR2 YYDKDF (reference sequence). The CDR3 covers 14 residues. CDR3: CATSFTVPADTQYF. The CDR3 DNA follows: TGTGCCACCAGCTTCACGGTCCCGGCGGATACGCAGTATTTT. Supplemented by reference TRBV15 and TRBJ2-3, the full variable domain reads DAMVIQNPRYQVTQFGKPVTLSCSQTLNHNVMYWYQQKSSQAPKLLFHYYDKDFNNEADTPDNFQSRRPNTSFCFLDIRSPGLGDTAMYLCATSFTVPADTQYFGPGTRLTVL.

This clonotype has ten or more counts. The rearrangement links TRBV2 to TRBJ2-5; D remains ambiguous. This CDR3 spans 11 amino acids. V was pared by 4 bases and J by 4 bases, with 4 bases between. Germline V gene sequence: CDR1 SNHLY, CDR2 FYNNEI. CDR3 bases: TGTGCCAGCAGTGCACTAGAGACCCAGTACTTC. Translated, it gives CASSALETQYF.

The chain links TRBV6-2 or TRBV6-3 to TRBJ2-1; D ambiguous. V lost 3 bases and J lost 2, with 14 bases in between. The CDR3 sequence is 16 residues long. Looked up from germline, CDR1 is MNHEY and CDR2 is SVGEGT. The chain's CDR3 is CASSYRPAHTYNEQFF. The DNA of the CDR3 is TGTGCCAGCAGTTATCGACCCGCCCATACCTACAATGAGCAGTTCTTC.

This clonotype appeared once. The chain couples TRBV10-3 to TRBJ2-3; D not certain. The CDR3 contains 15 residues. Germline loops: CDR1 ENHRY, CDR2 SYGVKD. Trimming removed 4 bases at V and 8 bases at J, with 19 bases between. The CDR3 DNA reads TGTGCCATCAGTGCTCTCCCTTTGGGATCGGCTACGCAGTATTTT. Its protein is CAISALPLGSATQYF.